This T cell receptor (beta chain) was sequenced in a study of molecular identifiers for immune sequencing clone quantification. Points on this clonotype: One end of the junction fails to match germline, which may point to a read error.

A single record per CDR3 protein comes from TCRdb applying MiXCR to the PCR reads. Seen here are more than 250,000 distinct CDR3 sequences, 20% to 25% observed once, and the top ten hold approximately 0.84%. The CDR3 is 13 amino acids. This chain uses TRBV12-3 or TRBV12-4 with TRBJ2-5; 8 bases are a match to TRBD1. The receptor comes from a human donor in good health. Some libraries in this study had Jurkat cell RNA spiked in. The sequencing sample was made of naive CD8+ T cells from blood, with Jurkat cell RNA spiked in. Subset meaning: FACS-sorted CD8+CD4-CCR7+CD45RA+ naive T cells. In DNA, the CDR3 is TGTGCCGGCAGTCCTGACAGGGGTGAGACCCAGTACTTC. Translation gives CAGSPDRGETQYF.